This T cell receptor beta chain was sequenced for a study of blood T cell repertoires in COVID-19. Data came from immunoSEQ multiplex PCR; TCRdb stores just in-frame clones and leaves some out. The data contain about 410,000 clones, over 75% of them singletons. The CDR3 sequence is 14 residues long. Trimming removed 3 bases at V and 2 bases at J, with 10 bases between. CDR1 is MNHEY and CDR2 is SMNVEV in the germline V gene (reference sequence). The origin of this receptor is a woman aged 35 to 49 with COVID-19, enrolled during active disease. The rearrangement joins TRBV27 to TRBJ1-1; D unclear. Source material: peripheral blood. CDR3 sequence (DNA): TGTGCCAGCAGTTTGCGCGGAGGAAACACTGAAGCTTTCTTT. Translated, it gives CASSLRGGNTEAFF.